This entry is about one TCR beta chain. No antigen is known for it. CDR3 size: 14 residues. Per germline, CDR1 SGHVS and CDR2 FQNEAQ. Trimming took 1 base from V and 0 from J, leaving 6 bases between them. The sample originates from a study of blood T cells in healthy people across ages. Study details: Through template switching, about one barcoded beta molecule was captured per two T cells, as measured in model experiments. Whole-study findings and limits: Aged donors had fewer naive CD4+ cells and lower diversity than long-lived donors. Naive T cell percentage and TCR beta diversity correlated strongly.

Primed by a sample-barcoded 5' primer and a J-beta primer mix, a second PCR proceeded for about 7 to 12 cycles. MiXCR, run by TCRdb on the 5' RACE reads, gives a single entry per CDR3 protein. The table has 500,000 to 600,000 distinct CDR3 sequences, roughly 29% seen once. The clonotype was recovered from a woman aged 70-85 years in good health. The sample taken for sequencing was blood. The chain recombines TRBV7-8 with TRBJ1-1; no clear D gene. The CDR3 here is CASSLEFMNTEAFF. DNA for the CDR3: TGTGCCAGCAGCTTAGAGTTCATGAACACTGAAGCTTTCTTT. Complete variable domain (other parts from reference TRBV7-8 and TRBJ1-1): GAGVSQSPRYKVAKRGQDVALRCDPISGHVSLFWYQQALGQGPEFLTYFQNEAQLDKSGLPSDRFFAERPEGSVSTLKIQRTQQEDSAVYLCASSLEFMNTEAFFGQGTRLTVV.